The next 2 T cell receptor beta chains were all read from a single sample in a study of cytomegalovirus exposure and HLA in healthy donors. The study ran its PCR with 60 Vbeta and 13 Jbeta primers. The data were produced by immunoSEQ multiplex PCR, yet TCRdb's version contains in-frame clones alone and is incomplete. The sample records 100,000 to 150,000 clones, about three quarters being singletons. The sequencing input was PBMCs. Receptors were obtained from an older woman in good health and CMV-seropositive.

This chain links TRBV10-1 with TRBJ2-7, with 8 bases fitting TRBD2. V shed 7 bases, J shed 3 bases, and the junction held 5 bases outside the gene matches. Germline CDR1 and CDR2: WNHNN and SYGVQD (reference sequence). The CDR3 is made up of 13 amino acids. CDR3: CASKRGPIYEQYF. The CDR3 DNA reads as TGCGCCAGCAAGCGGGGGCCGATCTACGAGCAGTACTTC.

The J gene is TRBJ2-7, the V gene TRBV7-2; the D gene is possibly TRBD2 (5 bases). The CDR3 totals 14 residues. Between the trimmed V and J ends, which lost 3 bases and 0 bases, there was a span of 9 bases. From germline, CDR1 is SGHTA and CDR2 FQGNSA. The CDR3 sequence is CASSFMSGSYEQYF. The CDR3 coding sequence is TGTGCCAGCAGCTTTATGAGCGGCTCCTACGAGCAGTACTTC.